Detailed here is one T cell receptor beta chain. This clonotype was detected only a few times. Its binding antigen is unknown. Nothing much larger sits one base from this clone, and base qualities are not available. TCR cDNA was synthesized by 5'RACE template switching, which introduced a universal primer site and unique molecular identifiers. Priming for cDNA synthesis came from both the TCR alpha and TCR beta constant segments. Library amplification involved two PCR steps, and the second step added sample barcodes and sequencing adapters. Sequencing of libraries was performed on Illumina HiSeq 2500 (2x100 bp) or NovaSeq (2x150 bp). Per the source publication's procedure: MIGEC was used to demultiplex reads and collapse the reads into UMI consensus sequences, and MiXCR was used for V(D)J alignment. Clonotypes responding to the vaccine were identified with edgeR on replicate PBMC samples, with the criteria of FDR below 0.01 and a log2 fold change above 5 up to day 15. CD4 or CD8 identity was assigned to each bulk clonotype according to whether the clonotype was present at higher abundance in the sequenced CD4 repertoire or the sequenced CD8 repertoire. The public reads were run again by TCRdb, first through fastp at Q25 and then through MiXCR, and only productive beta chains were kept. Each CDR3 protein appears once, grouped with its most common genes and DNA. None of the V and J calls come from the authors' own analysis; TCRdb made them. Present in this sample are roughly 250,000 distinct CDR3 sequences, roughly 13% of which were seen just once. Less than 0.55% of the sample lies in the top ten.

This specimen belongs to a study of T cells after yellow fever vaccination (dated by TCRdb to between 2018 and 2020). General notes on the study: Libraries from fractions with low cell numbers were prepared with the SMART-Seq v4 Ultra Low Input RNA kit. Blood was drawn at multiple timepoints before and after primary and secondary immunization, with bulk PBMC replicates and cell subsets isolated. Two healthy male donors made up the cohort, one aged 18 to 29 years and the other aged 30 to 40 years. To follow T-cell clones before and after both primary and booster YFV17D yellow fever vaccination, bulk TCR alpha and beta repertoires underwent longitudinal sequencing. Here is what the overall study found, with its caveats: Most clones expanded after primary vaccination (96% of CD4 and roughly 90% of CD8) were re-detected after the booster, suggesting that broad memory maintenance occurred. The study included only two donors, which limits how far the findings can be generalized. Compared with the primary T-cell response, the secondary T-cell response was weaker but faster, peaking on day 5 rather than day 15. Computational filtering was needed because FACS-sorted repertoires could contain abundant contaminating clonotypes from the bulk population. A small fraction of clonotypes showed up in both the CD4 and CD8 compartments, probably as a result of convergent recombination.

The CDR3 goes from the cysteine to the phenylalanine over 13 residues. CDR3 DNA is the only sequence kept; it has 39 bases, read in frame from the first base. Trimming at the junction amounts to 7 bases on V and 2 bases on J, and the germline ends lie 11 bases apart. What the treatment or condition label conveys for this sample: live attenuated yellow fever vaccine strain. PBMCs were isolated from peripheral blood using a standard Ficoll-Paque protocol. Dynabeads CD4 and CD8 positive selection kits were used to isolate CD4 and CD8 T-cell fractions. TriZol was used to extract RNA from bulk PBMCs, from CD4 and CD8 fractions, and from dextramer-positive and dextramer-negative fractions.

Recombination connected TRBV12-3 or TRBV12-4 to TRBJ1-1; the D gene identity is not certain. The receptor's source is a man aged 25 to 45 who received the YFV17D yellow fever vaccine. This specimen was CD4+ T cells sorted from PBMCs, taken 45 days after the yellow fever booster vaccination. The DNA sequence is TGTGCCAGCACTTTTCCACCAAACACTGAAGCTTTCTTT. It translates to CASTFPPNTEAFF.